The rows below give T cell receptor beta chains drawn from one sample of a study of blood T cells in healthy people across ages. TCRdb re-called the 5' RACE reads with MiXCR, one entry per CDR3 protein. The sample records fewer than 700,000 distinct CDR3 sequences, roughly 48% being singletons. Sequencing was performed on blood. Source of these receptors: a man older than 75 in good health. CDR3s include the opening cysteine and the closing phenylalanine or tryptophan. The D gene is left open where the match is weak. Size is stated for part of the rows, as once, few or many counts, or as a class when the clone is expanded.

V gene	J gene	clone size	D gene	CDR3 DNA	CDR3 protein
TRBV7-2	TRBJ2-1	NA	NA	TGTGCCAGCAGCCCTCCCGGGCTTCAGGGGAATGAGCAGTTCTTC	CASSPPGLQGNEQFF
TRBV12-5	TRBJ2-1	NA	NA	TGTGCTAGTGGTTTATCCCTAGCTTACAATGAGCAGTTCTTC	CASGLSLAYNEQFF
TRBV6-6	TRBJ2-1	few	TRBD1	TGTGCCAGCAGTTCAGGACAGGGGGGAAAAAATGAGCAGTTCTTC	CASSSGQGGKNEQFF
TRBV7-2	TRBJ2-3	few	NA	TGTGCCAGCAGCTTAGCTCGGGGGAGGACAGATACGCAGTATTTT	CASSLARGRTDTQYF
TRBV7-9	TRBJ2-1	NA	TRBD1	TGTGCCAGCAGCTTGGGACAGGCCTCCTACAATGAGCAGTTCTTC	CASSLGQASYNEQFF
TRBV7-9	TRBJ2-3	few	NA	TGTGCCAGCAGCTTAAGGGTGGGGTCTAGCACAGATACGCAGTATTTT	CASSLRVGSSTDTQYF
TRBV6-6	TRBJ1-1	many	NA	TGTGCCAGCAGTCTACGCCCAGGCGAAGCTTTCTTT	CASSLRPGEAFF
TRBV24-1	TRBJ2-3	NA	TRBD1	TGTGCCACGCGCGGGACAGGGAAGACAGATACGCAGTATTTT	CATRGTGKTDTQYF
TRBV9	TRBJ2-6	NA	NA	TGTGCCAGCAGCGTTATCTCTGGGGCCAACGTCCTGACTTTC	CASSVISGANVLTF
TRBV7-9	TRBJ2-1	NA	TRBD2	TGTGCCAGCAGCTTAGCGACTAGCGGGGGGGCAAATAAGTTCTTC	CASSLATSGGANKFF
TRBV27	TRBJ1-2	NA	NA	TGTGCCAGCAGTTTAGGGGAGGCTTGGGCTAACTATGGCTACACCTTC	CASSLGEAWANYGYTF
TRBV5-8	TRBJ2-7	NA	NA	TGTGCCAGCAGCTTGACAGAGTTAGACTCCTACGAGCAGTACTTC	CASSLTELDSYEQYF
TRBV12-3/TRBV12-4	TRBJ1-2	many	TRBD1	TGTGCCAGCAGTCCGGGACAGGGAGGCTACACCTTC	CASSPGQGGYTF
TRBV20-1	TRBJ1-2	NA	TRBD1	TGCAGTGCCCAGGGGGCAGCCAGGGGTGGCTACACCTTC	CSAQGAARGGYTF
TRBV3-1	TRBJ1-2	NA	NA	TGTGCCAGCAGCCCCTTCTCAAACTATGGCTACACCTTC	CASSPFSNYGYTF
TRBV12-3/TRBV12-4	TRBJ2-7	NA	TRBD2	TGTGCCAGCAGTTTCGGGGGGTACTCCTACGAGCAGTACTTC	CASSFGGYSYEQYF
TRBV6-5	TRBJ1-1	many	NA	TGTGCCACCAAGAGTTGGAACACTGAAGCTTTCTTT	CATKSWNTEAFF
TRBV20-1	TRBJ2-5	NA	NA	TGCAGTGCTAGGGACACAAACCAAGAGACCCAGTACTTC	CSARDTNQETQYF